This record covers a single T cell receptor (beta chain). Its antigen remains unidentified. By way of CD45RO/CCR7/CD25/CD127/CD95/CD27, the CD4+ regulatory, stem cell-like memory, central memory and naive cells were sorted. The sample originates from a study of beta chain features in type 1 diabetes. The study's findings and limits: The naive, central memory and Treg TCRB repertoires looked more alike in patients than they did in healthy donors. Significant though moderate, a shortening of TCRB CDR3s appeared in all four CD4+ subsets of Type 1 diabetes patients.

The CDR3 runs 14 residues. Germline V CDR1 and CDR2: SGHTA, FQGNSA. Trimming removed 4 bases at V and 7 bases at J, with 16 bases between. TCRB transcripts that were expressed got sequenced, as all of the isolated RNA had been reverse transcribed. Profiling relied on immunoSEQ multiplex PCR, and the TCRdb table lists in-frame clones only, not all of them. The sample lists about 160,000 clones; roughly 60% were seen once. Sequencing used naive CD4+ T cells from blood. The gene calls are TRBV7-2 and TRBJ1-2; D is uncertain. The source of this sequence is a man aged 30-40 years with type 1 diabetes. CDR3 amino acids: CASSSSGREGGYTF. The CDR3, as DNA: TGTGCCAGCAGCTCCTCGGGGAGGGAGGGTGGCTACACCTTC.